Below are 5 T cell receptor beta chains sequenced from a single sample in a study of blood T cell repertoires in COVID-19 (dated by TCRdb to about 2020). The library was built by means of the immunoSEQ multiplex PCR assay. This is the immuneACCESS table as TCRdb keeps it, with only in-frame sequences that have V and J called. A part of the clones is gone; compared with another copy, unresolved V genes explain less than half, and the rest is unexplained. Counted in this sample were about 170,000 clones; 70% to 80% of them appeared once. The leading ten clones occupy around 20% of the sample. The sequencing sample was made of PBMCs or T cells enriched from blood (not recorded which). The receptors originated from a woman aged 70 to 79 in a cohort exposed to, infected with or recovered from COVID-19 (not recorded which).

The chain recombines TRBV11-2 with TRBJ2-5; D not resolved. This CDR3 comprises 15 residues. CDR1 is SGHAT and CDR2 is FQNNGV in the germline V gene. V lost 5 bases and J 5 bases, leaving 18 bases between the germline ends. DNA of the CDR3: TGTGCCAGCAGCCCCCCGCGGAGTCTTCGGGAGACCCAGTACTTC. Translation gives CASSPPRSLRETQYF.

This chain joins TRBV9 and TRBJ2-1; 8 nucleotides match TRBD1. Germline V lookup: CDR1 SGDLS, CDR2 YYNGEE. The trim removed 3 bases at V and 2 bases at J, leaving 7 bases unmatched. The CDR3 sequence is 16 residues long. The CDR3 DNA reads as TGTGCCAGCAGCGCGAGGGGACAGGTGGCCTACAATGAGCAGTTCTTC. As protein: CASSARGQVAYNEQFF.

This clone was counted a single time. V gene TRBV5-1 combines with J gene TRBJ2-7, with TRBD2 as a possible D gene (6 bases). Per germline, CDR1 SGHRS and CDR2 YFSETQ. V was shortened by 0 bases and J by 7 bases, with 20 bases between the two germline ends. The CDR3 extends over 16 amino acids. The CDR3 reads CASSLGVRGGYGEQYF. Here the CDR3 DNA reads TGCGCCAGCAGCTTGGGTGTGCGGGGAGGTTACGGGGAGCAGTACTTC.

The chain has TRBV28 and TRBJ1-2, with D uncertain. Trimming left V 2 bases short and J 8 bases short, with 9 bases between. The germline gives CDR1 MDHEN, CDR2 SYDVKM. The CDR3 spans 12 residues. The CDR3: CASSLTLEGYTF. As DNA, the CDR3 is TGTGCCAGCAGTTTAACCCTGGAGGGCTACACCTTC.

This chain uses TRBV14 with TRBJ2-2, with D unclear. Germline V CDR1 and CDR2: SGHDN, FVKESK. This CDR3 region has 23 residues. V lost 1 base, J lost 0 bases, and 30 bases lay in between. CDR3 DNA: TGTGCCAGCAGCCAAGGTTCCGAGGATTCCCCATTGCGTTACGTGACGAACACCGGGGAGCTGTTTTTT. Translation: CASSQGSEDSPLRYVTNTGELFF.